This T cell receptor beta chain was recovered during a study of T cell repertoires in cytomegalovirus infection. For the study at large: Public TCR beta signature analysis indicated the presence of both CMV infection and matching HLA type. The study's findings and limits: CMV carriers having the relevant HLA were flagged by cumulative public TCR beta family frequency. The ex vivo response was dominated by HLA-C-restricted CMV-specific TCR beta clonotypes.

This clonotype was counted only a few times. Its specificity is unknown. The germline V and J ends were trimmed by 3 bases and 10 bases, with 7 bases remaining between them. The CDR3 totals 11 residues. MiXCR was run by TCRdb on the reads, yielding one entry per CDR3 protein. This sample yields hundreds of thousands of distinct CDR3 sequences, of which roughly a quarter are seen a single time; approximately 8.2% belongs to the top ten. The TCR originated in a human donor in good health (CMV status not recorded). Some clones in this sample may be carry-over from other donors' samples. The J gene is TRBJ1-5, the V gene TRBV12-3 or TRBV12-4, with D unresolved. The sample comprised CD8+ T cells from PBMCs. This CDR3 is CASSFFPPQHF. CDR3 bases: TGTGCCAGCAGTTTTTTCCCTCCCCAGCATTTT.